This TCR beta chain is from a study of blood T cell repertoires in COVID-19 (dated by TCRdb to the early 2020s). Background on the whole study: Samples covering the acute and convalescent phases of COVID-19 were provided by collaborators in the United States, Italy and Spain. Samples were obtained from the ongoing ImmuneRACE study (first 160 participants) and from about 1,300 subjects provided by 6 global collaborators. The material from the prospective study consisted of cDNA or gDNA derived from T cells, B-cell-depleted T cells, or PBMCs. Sample metadata almost always included a de-identified subject ID, COVID-19 status, age in years and sex. Where HLA class I and class II types were available, the types were taken from metadata supplied by the sample provider, not from assay-based typing. The repertoires were released in a freely available public database meant as a resource for research on the immune response to SARS-CoV-2. The dataset comprised deeply sampled blood TCRbeta repertoires from subjects exposed to, actively infected with, or recovered from COVID-19. Paper-wide results and their limitations: Clinical and demographic metadata were provided uncurated, with the amount varying by source and participant.

The CDR3 holds 18 amino acids from the cysteine to the phenylalanine. Only the CDR3 DNA stays, 54 bases, in frame from base 1. The germline V gene gives CDR1 as WSHSY and CDR2 as SAAADI. V has 5 bases trimmed and J has 5 bases trimmed; junction bases matching no gene number 13. TCRbeta CDR3 regions were amplified from genomic DNA using the immunoSEQ Assay, a bias-controlled multiplex PCR. Turning to the authors' computational methods: Within the assay, amplification of reference gene primers was used to estimate how many nucleated cells each sample contained. To quantify the absolute abundance of each unique TCRbeta CDR3 rearrangement, sequence reads were collapsed and filtered. For each sample, productive Simpson clonality was calculated by taking the square root of Simpson's diversity index across productive rearrangements. TCRdb re-hosts the immuneACCESS table, in-frame sequences only. Its copies lack some clones; in the studies checked, an unresolved V gene accounts for under half of them, and the cause for the rest is not known. From that table come the V and J calls and clone size; the DNA was used to work out D and trimming. A total of about 73,000 clones appear in this sample, over 80% of them only once. Roughly 2.5% of the sample is held by the ten biggest clonotypes.

Details on this clone: Its antigen is currently not known. The sample holds no much larger clone one base away, and base qualities are not on file.

Whole blood was collected in K2EDTA tubes by collaborating institutions according to the institutions' own protocols. For TCRbeta analysis, collaborators shipped samples as frozen whole blood, isolated PBMCs, or DNA extracted from either of those sample types. This TCR derives from a man at least 80 years old with active or convalescent COVID-19. Recombination connected TRBV10-2 to TRBJ2-2, and 11 bases in between align with TRBD2. Sequencing was carried out using peripheral blood. At the DNA level, the sequence is TGCGCCAGCAGTACCTTAGTTAGCGGGAGGGCCGGGACCGGGGAGCTGTTTTTT. Its protein product is CASSTLVSGRAGTGELFF.